Listed below are T cell receptor beta chains from one sample, sequenced in a study of blood T cell repertoires in COVID-19. Method: immunoSEQ multiplex PCR; TCRdb's copy keeps in-frame clones and lacks some. The repertoire holds about 58,000 clones, about 90% seen once, with approximately 13% in the top ten. The specimen was peripheral blood. Receptor source: a man between 60 and 75 years old with active COVID-19. The CDR3 runs from the conserved cysteine through the conserved F or W. Expanded clones are given a class, and other clones once, few, many or no size at all.

J: TRBJ2-2; V: TRBV13; size: -; CDR3: CASSIGTGKTGELFF
J: TRBJ1-6; V: TRBV30; size: -; CDR3: CAWLQGANNSPLHF
J: TRBJ1-4; V: TRBV12-3/TRBV12-4; size: -; CDR3: CASLVDAGKLFF
J: TRBJ1-2; V: TRBV13; size: -; CDR3: CASSSRNYGYTF
J: TRBJ2-3; V: TRBV19; size: -; CDR3: CASRPDRGDTQYF
J: TRBJ1-3; V: TRBV7-3; size: -; CDR3: CASSLLHGNTIYF
J: TRBJ1-3; V: TRBV11-2; size: -; CDR3: CASSPSGQLKPSGNTIYF
J: TRBJ1-5; V: TRBV12-1; size: -; CDR3: CASTAEGDRGGGSNQPQHF
J: TRBJ2-1; V: TRBV20-1; size: -; CDR3: CSASYGTFYNEQFF
J: TRBJ1-3; V: TRBV29-1; size: -; CDR3: CIEYRQPLSGNTIYF
J: TRBJ2-7; V: TRBV6-4; size: -; CDR3: CASSAPDRALNYEQYF
J: TRBJ1-2; V: TRBV6-1; size: -; CDR3: CASSEVRGGYTF
J: TRBJ2-7; V: TRBV3-1/TRBV3-2; size: -; CDR3: CASSQGRFSYEQYF
J: TRBJ1-1; V: TRBV14; size: -; CDR3: CASSRPGQGGEAFF
J: TRBJ1-2; V: TRBV5-4; size: -; CDR3: CASSFDRDYGYTF
J: TRBJ2-1; V: TRBV14; size: -; CDR3: CASSQEMLPGVDEQFF
J: TRBJ2-1; V: TRBV23-1; size: -; CDR3: CASSQWQECYNEQFF
J: TRBJ2-7; V: TRBV7-2; size: once; CDR3: CASSLFQSVGLAGAHEQYF
J: TRBJ2-1; V: TRBV3-1/TRBV3-2; size: -; CDR3: CASSRGLAGGYNEQFF
J: TRBJ2-3; V: TRBV10-1; size: -; CDR3: CASSDPGLAGTTDTQYF
J: TRBJ2-1; V: TRBV28; size: -; CDR3: CASAWRVRKAGEQFF
J: TRBJ2-2; V: TRBV7-9; size: -; CDR3: CASSLPRGGPGELFF
J: TRBJ2-7; V: TRBV30; size: -; CDR3: CACFSGESYEQYF
J: TRBJ2-3; V: TRBV7-3; size: -; CDR3: CASSLNEQGATDTQYF
J: TRBJ2-7; V: TRBV13; size: few; CDR3: CASSPPTSGDTYEQYF